This entry lists 10 T cell receptor beta chains sequenced from one sample in a study of shared clonotypes between healthy human individuals. The method was immunoSEQ multiplex PCR; TCRdb's version includes in-frame clones alone and lacks a portion of them. The sample gives about 2 million clones, roughly 95% of which show up once; roughly 1.2% is in the top ten. CD8 cells classed as naive were CD45RO-negative and positively selected for CCR7, excluding terminally differentiated effector memory CD45RA+ cells. Input material: naive CD8+ T cells sorted from blood. Receptors originate from a man younger than 35 in good health.

CDR3 coding DNA: TGTGCCAGCAGCTTAGTCCCTGGGGGAGACACTGAAGCTTTCTTT. Translated, it gives CASSLVPGGDTEAFF. V is TRBV13 and J is TRBJ1-1, with D possibly matching TRBD1 (5 bases). V was shortened by 1 base and J by 3 bases, with 12 bases between the two germline ends. The CDR3 is 15 amino acids. Germline loops: CDR1 PRHDT, CDR2 FYEKMQ (reference sequence).

J is TRBJ1-1 and V is TRBV4-1; D not resolved. This CDR3 spans 14 amino acids. Germline loops: CDR1 MGHRA, CDR2 YSYEKL. The ends were cut back, 1 base at V and 3 bases at J, with 9 bases in the middle. The CDR3 region is CASSQVEAHTEAFF. CDR3 nucleotide sequence: TGCGCCAGCAGCCAAGTGGAGGCCCACACTGAAGCTTTCTTT.

This chain links TRBV4-3 with TRBJ2-6; TRBD1 or TRBD2 may be the D gene (5 bases each). Germline values: CDR1 LGHNA, CDR2 YSLEER. V lost 0 bases and J lost 4, with 16 bases in between. The CDR3 length is 18 residues. CDR3 bases: TGCGCCAGCAGCCAAGATCTAGAGGGGACGCGAGGGGCCAACGTCCTGACTTTC. Its translation is CASSQDLEGTRGANVLTF.

This clone was recorded once. The chain joins TRBV29-1 to TRBJ2-2; D not resolved. The CDR3 is made up of 13 amino acids. Germline values: CDR1 SQVTM, CDR2 ANQGSEA. V was trimmed by 3 bases and J by 2 bases, leaving 7 bases between them. The CDR3 reads CSVERLNTGELFF. The DNA for the CDR3 is TGCAGCGTTGAGAGGCTCAACACCGGGGAGCTGTTTTTT.

The J gene is TRBJ1-6, the V gene TRBV2; D unclear. The CDR3 consists of 16 residues. V was shortened by 0 bases and J by 7 bases, with 13 bases between the two germline ends. Germline V gene data show CDR1 as SNHLY and CDR2 as FYNNEI. CDR3 bases: TGTGCCAGCAGTGAAGCGGCCCGAGTGGGGAATTCACCCCTCCACTTT. Translating it yields CASSEAARVGNSPLHF.

The CDR3 region is CASSGRETQYF. The CDR3 DNA is TGTGCCAGCAGTGGACGGGAGACCCAGTACTTC. The chain recombines TRBV2 with TRBJ2-5, with D uncertain. Trimming took off 4 bases at V and 5 bases at J, with 5 bases between the two ends. CDR3 length: 11 amino acids. The germline gives CDR1 SNHLY, CDR2 FYNNEI.

To note about this clone: Additional DNA sequences in this sample encode the identical CDR3. The J gene is TRBJ1-1, the V gene TRBV5-6; D uncertain. CDR1 SGHDT and CDR2 YYEEEE come from the germline V gene. The length of the CDR3 is 13 residues. The V end was cut by 0 bases, the J end by 0 bases, with 3 bases between. The DNA of the CDR3 is TGTGCCAGCAGCTTGGTGATGAACACTGAAGCTTTCTTT. Translated: CASSLVMNTEAFF.

The chain carries TRBV27 and TRBJ2-1; D is unresolved. Germline CDR1 is MNHEY and CDR2 is SMNVEV (reference sequence). V dropped 8 bases and J dropped 9 bases, with 17 bases sitting between them. The CDR3 has 13 residues. The CDR3 nucleotides are TGTGCCAGCTCTCCGACAATCTACGCTGAGCAGTTCTTC. It encodes CASSPTIYAEQFF.

The chain is built from TRBV6-5 and TRBJ2-3; TRBD2 aligns across 9 bases. The CDR3 has 14 residues. Per germline, CDR1 MNHEY and CDR2 SVGAGI. J gave up 5 bases and V 4 bases, and 4 bases lay outside the gene matches. CDR3 nucleotides: TGTGCCAGCAGTTCTAGCGGGGAGGAAGATACGCAGTATTTT. This codes for CASSSSGEEDTQYF.

V and J are TRBV30 and TRBJ2-1, with D hard to call. Between the trimmed V and J ends, which lost 0 bases and 10 bases, there was a span of 10 bases. The CDR3 has 12 amino acids. Germline V gives CDR1 GTSNPN, CDR2 SVGIG (reference sequence). CDR3 region: CAWSVGPAEQFF. CDR3 nucleotide sequence: TGTGCCTGGAGTGTTGGGCCGGCCGAGCAGTTCTTC.